Listed below are T cell receptor beta chains from one sample, sequenced in a study of CD8+ T cells in alopecia areata. Some clones are missing from TCRdb's copy, which holds only in-frame ones; the method was immunoSEQ multiplex PCR. The profile shows some 110,000 clones, 50% to 75% of them singletons. The sample was CD8+ T cells sorted from blood, taken at week 4, from a patient treated with tofacitinib. Receptors were obtained from a human donor with alopecia areata. CDR3s include the opening cysteine and the closing phenylalanine or tryptophan. Each record gives: J gene, clone size, D gene, V gene, CDR3 DNA, CDR3 protein. A D gene is named only where the DNA matches it firmly. The size field is filled for only some rows; it gives once, few, many or a size class.

TRBJ2-4 | - | - | TRBV6-5 | TGTGCCAGCAGCTCTGGGGCCAAAAACATTCAGTACTTC | CASSSGAKNIQYF
TRBJ2-3 | - | - | TRBV6-5 | TGTGCCAGCAGTTACTCGGGAGATACGCAGTATTTT | CASSYSGDTQYF
TRBJ2-1 | - | - | TRBV6-6 | TGTGCCAGCAGTTACTCGGCAGAAAAGTCCTACAATGAGCAGTTCTTC | CASSYSAEKSYNEQFF
TRBJ2-7 | - | TRBD2 | TRBV5-1 | TGCGCCAGCAGCTCTCTAGCGGAGAGCTCCTACGAGCAGTACTTC | CASSSLAESSYEQYF
TRBJ2-7 | - | TRBD1 | TRBV27 | TGTGCCAGCAGTTTTCGGGACAGGGTCGAGCAGTACTTC | CASSFRDRVEQYF
TRBJ1-1 | - | - | TRBV6-1 | TGTGCCAGCAGTGAAGCGCGGGGGAGGGGTGAAGCTTTCTTT | CASSEARGRGEAFF
TRBJ1-2 | - | - | TRBV29-1 | TGCAGCGTTGAACTTGACCATGGCTACACCTTC | CSVELDHGYTF
TRBJ2-5 | - | TRBD2 | TRBV18 | TGTGCCAGCTCACCGGCCGTGACGGAGCAGGGAGGGGAGACCCAGTACTTC | CASSPAVTEQGGETQYF
TRBJ2-7 | - | - | TRBV29-1 | TGCAGCGTTGTTCATGTGCGGGACGAGCAGTACTTC | CSVVHVRDEQYF
TRBJ1-4 | - | - | TRBV7-9 | TGTGCCAGCAGCCATTCGACAGTGGCTAATGAAAAACTGTTTTTT | CASSHSTVANEKLFF
TRBJ2-1 | - | TRBD1 | TRBV30 | TGTGCCTGGAGTGCGGGTACAGGGGCCTACAATGAGCAGTTCTTC | CAWSAGTGAYNEQFF
TRBJ1-5 | - | - | TRBV13 | TGTGCCAGCAGCTTAGGTAATCAGCCCCAGCATTTT | CASSLGNQPQHF
TRBJ1-5 | few | - | TRBV15 | TGTGCCACCAGCCCCAAGGATGGGTTCCAGCCCCAGCATTTT | CATSPKDGFQPQHF
TRBJ2-1 | few | - | TRBV29-1 | TGCAGCGTTGAAGGCGAGCACTACAATGAGCAGTTCTTC | CSVEGEHYNEQFF
TRBJ2-3 | once | TRBD1 | TRBV30 | TGTGCCTGGAGTGTCGGGACAGGGAAACCAGATACGCAGTATTTT | CAWSVGTGKPDTQYF
TRBJ2-3 | - | - | TRBV2 | TGTGCCAGCAGTGACGGGCGGTTATTGACAGATACGCAGTATTTT | CASSDGRLLTDTQYF
TRBJ2-1 | - | TRBD2 | TRBV4-1 | TGCGCCAGCAGCCAACGGACTAGCTCCTACAATGAGCAGTTCTTC | CASSQRTSSYNEQFF
TRBJ2-1 | - | - | TRBV5-1 | TGCGCCAGCAGCTTGGGTCCGGGCAATGAGCAGTTCTTC | CASSLGPGNEQFF
TRBJ2-2 | - | - | TRBV15 | TGTGCCACCAGCGGTGCAGGGGGGCGGATCACCGGGGAGCTGTTTTTT | CATSGAGGRITGELFF
TRBJ2-7 | few | TRBD1 | TRBV29-1 | TGCAGCGTTGAAGGTCCTGACAGGGAGACCTACGAGCAGTACTTC | CSVEGPDRETYEQYF
TRBJ2-1 | - | - | TRBV30 | TGTGCCTGGACGAGTCTGGCTGGTCAGCAGTTCTTC | CAWTSLAGQQFF
TRBJ2-2 | - | TRBD1 | TRBV5-1 | TGCGCCAGCAGCCACAACTCCCGGGACAGGGGGCGCCCCATGAACACCGGGGAGCTGTTTTTT | CASSHNSRDRGRPMNTGELFF
TRBJ2-7 | - | TRBD1 | TRBV2 | TGTGCCAGCAGTGCCCGGGACAGTCTATCTGGGGAGCAGTACTTC | CASSARDSLSGEQYF
TRBJ1-2 | few | - | TRBV29-1 | TGCAGCGTTGAAGCAGGGTCGTATGGCTACACCTTC | CSVEAGSYGYTF
TRBJ2-7 | - | - | TRBV6-6 | TGTGCCAGCAGTCCCCTCAACTCCTACGAGCAGTACTTC | CASSPLNSYEQYF
TRBJ2-7 | - | - | TRBV29-1 | TGCAGCGTTGTGCCCAGGGGCAGGGACGAGCAGTACTTC | CSVVPRGRDEQYF
TRBJ2-5 | - | - | TRBV9 | TGTGCCAGCAGCGGGGAGGAAGAGACCCAGTACTTC | CASSGEEETQYF
TRBJ1-1 | few | TRBD1 | TRBV14 | TGTGCCAGCAGCCAATACCCAGGGGGAAAGGGCACTGAAGCTTTCTTT | CASSQYPGGKGTEAFF
TRBJ2-2 | - | TRBD2 | TRBV4-1 | TGCGCCAGCACCCCGGTGGCGGGGGGGTACACCGGGGAGCTGTTTTTT | CASTPVAGGYTGELFF
TRBJ1-6 | - | - | TRBV4-2 | TGTGCCAGCAGCCAAGGTAGTTCACCCCTCCACTTT | CASSQGSSPLHF
TRBJ2-7 | - | TRBD1 | TRBV15 | TGTGCCACCAGCGGGGGGGACAGGGGCTACGAGCAGTACTTC | CATSGGDRGYEQYF